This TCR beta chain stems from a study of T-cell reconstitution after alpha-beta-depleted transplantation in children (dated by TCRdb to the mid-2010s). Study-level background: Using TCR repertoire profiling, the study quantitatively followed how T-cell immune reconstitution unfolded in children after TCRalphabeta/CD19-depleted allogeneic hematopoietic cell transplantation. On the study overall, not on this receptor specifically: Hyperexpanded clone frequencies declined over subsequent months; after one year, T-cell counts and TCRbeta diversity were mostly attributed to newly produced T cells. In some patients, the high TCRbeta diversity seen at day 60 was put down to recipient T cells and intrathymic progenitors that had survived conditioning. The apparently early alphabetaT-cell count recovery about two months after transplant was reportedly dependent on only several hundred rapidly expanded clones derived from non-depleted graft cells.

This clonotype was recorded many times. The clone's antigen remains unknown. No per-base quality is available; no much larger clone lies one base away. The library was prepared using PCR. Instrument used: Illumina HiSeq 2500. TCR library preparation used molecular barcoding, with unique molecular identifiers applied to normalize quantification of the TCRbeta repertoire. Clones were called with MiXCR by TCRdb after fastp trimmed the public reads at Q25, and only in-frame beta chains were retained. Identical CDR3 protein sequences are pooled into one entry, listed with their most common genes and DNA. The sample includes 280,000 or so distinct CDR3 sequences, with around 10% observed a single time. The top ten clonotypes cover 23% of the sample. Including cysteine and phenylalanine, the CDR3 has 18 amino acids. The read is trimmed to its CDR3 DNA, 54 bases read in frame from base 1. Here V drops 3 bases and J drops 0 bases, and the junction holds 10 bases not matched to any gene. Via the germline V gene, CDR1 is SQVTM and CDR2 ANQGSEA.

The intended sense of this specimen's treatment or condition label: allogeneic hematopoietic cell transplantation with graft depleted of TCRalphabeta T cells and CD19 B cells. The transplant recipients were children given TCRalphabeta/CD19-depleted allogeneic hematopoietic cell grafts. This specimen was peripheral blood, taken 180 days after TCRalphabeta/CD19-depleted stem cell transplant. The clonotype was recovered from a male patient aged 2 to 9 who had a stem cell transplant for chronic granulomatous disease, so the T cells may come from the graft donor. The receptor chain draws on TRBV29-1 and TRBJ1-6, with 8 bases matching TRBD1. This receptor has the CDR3 CSVDRRTGSSSYNSPLHF. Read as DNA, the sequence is TGCAGCGTTGATCGGAGGACAGGGTCCAGCTCCTATAATTCACCCCTCCACTTT.